This TCR beta chain was obtained from a study of T-cell memory formation after mild COVID-19. At the level of the study: The TCR clusters were mostly specific to one donor.

Using constant-segment primers, 5'RACE produced TCR alpha and TCR beta cDNA libraries carrying sample barcodes and UMIs. MiXCR, applied by TCRdb to the 5' RACE reads, yields one record per CDR3 protein. The sample has fewer than 650,000 distinct CDR3 sequences; roughly 17% are singletons. The sample holds a few counts of this clonotype. Its antigen remains unidentified. General study results and limits: Day 37-peaking second-wave clones had unconfirmed SARS-CoV-2 specificity. There were some responding clones in pre-infection memory, which suggested that cross-reactive memory had joined.

The CDR3 consists of 16 residues. V lost 5 bases, J lost 8 bases, and 9 bases stayed unmatched. The chain is built from TRBV12-3 or TRBV12-4 and TRBJ2-1; 13 bases are shared with TRBD2. The receptor's source is an adult woman who had mild COVID-19 (a few samples of this study predate the infection). Cell type and time point are not known. The sample was PBMCs or a T cell subset sorted from them (not recorded which). CDR3 region: CASSHPGLAGWYEQFF. The CDR3 coding sequence is TGTGCCAGCAGTCATCCGGGACTAGCGGGATGGTATGAGCAGTTCTTC.